This TCR beta chain emerged from a study of blood T cell repertoires in COVID-19. Trimming shortened V by 1 base and J by 2 bases, and 15 bases separated the two germline ends. Germline-derived CDR1 and CDR2 are SGHAT and FQNNGV. The CDR3 totals 16 residues. Clones were sequenced by immunoSEQ multiplex PCR, and TCRdb holds only the in-frame ones, with some missing. The table records approximately 130,000 clones, around 83% of them present only once. Sequencing was done on a sample of PBMCs or T cells enriched from blood (not recorded which). The chain joins TRBV11-2 to TRBJ2-7; no clear D gene. The origin of this receptor is a man aged 30-40 years who had recovered from COVID-19. CDR3 nucleotides: TGTGCCAGCAGCTTAGGACCCTTGGGCTACACCTACGAGCAGTACTTC. Translated, it gives CASSLGPLGYTYEQYF.